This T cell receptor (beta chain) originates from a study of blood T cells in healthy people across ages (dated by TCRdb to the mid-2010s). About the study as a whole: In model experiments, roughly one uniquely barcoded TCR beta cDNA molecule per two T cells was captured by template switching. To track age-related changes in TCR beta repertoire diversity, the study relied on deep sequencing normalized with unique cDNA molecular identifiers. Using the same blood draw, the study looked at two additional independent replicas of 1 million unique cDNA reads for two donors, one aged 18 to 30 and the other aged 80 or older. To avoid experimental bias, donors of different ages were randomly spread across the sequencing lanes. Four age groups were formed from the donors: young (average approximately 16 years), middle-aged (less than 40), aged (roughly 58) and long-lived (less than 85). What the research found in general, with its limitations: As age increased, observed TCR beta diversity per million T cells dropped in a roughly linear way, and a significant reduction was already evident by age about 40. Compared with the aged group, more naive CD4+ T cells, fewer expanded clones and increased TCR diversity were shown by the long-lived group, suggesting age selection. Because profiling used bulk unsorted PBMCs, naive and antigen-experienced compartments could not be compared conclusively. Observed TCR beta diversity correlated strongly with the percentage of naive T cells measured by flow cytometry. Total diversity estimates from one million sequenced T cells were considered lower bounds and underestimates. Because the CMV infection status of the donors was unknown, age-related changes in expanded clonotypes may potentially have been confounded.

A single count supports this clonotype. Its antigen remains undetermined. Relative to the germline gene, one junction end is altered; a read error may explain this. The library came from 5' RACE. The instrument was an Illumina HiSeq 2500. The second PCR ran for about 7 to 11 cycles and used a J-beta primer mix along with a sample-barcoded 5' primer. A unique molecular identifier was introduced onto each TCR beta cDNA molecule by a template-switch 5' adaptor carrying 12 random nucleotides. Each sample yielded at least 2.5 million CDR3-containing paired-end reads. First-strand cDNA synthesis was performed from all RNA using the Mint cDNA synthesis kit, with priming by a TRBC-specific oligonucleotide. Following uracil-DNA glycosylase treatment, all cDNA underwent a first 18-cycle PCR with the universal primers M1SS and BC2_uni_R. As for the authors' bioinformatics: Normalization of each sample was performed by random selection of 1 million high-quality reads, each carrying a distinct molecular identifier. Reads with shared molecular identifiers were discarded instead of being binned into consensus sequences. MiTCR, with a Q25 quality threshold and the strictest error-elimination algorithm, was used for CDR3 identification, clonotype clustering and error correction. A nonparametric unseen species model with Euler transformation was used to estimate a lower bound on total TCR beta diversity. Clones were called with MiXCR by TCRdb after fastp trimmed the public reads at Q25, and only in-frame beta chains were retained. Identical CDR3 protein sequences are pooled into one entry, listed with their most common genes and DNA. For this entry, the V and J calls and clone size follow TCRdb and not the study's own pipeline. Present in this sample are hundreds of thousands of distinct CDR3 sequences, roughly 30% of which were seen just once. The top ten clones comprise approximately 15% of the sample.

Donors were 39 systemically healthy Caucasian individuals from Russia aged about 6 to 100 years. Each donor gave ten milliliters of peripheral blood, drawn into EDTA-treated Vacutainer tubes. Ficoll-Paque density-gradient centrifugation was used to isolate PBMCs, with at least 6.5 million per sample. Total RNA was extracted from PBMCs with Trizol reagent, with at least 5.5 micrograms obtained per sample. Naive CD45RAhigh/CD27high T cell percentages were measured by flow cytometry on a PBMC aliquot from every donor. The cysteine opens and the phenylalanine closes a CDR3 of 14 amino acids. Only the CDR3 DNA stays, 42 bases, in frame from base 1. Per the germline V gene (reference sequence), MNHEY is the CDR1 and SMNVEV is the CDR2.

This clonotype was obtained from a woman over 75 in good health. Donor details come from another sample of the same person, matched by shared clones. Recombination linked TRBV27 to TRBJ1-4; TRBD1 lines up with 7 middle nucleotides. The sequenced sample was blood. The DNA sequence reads TGTGCCAGCAGTCCCCGGGACAGAAGAGAAAAACGGTTTTTT. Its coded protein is CASSPRDRREKRFF.